These 2 T cell receptor beta chains were all obtained from the same sample, sequenced in a study of neurological immune-mediated disorders. TCRdb re-analysed the 5' RACE reads in MiXCR, keeping a single row per CDR3 protein. The sample yields 75,000 to 80,000 distinct CDR3 sequences, 4.5% to 6.5% seen once. Sequencing input: PBMCs. The source is a woman aged 25-40 years with multiple sclerosis.

This clonotype has a count of ten or more. Being one base from a much bigger clone, this may be a read error. The J gene is TRBJ1-6, the V gene TRBV4-2; 9 positions agree with TRBD1. The CDR3 runs 16 residues. Looked up from germline, CDR1 is LGHNA and CDR2 is YNFKEQ. This CDR3 reads CASSLGQGSYNSPLNF. CDR3 bases: TGTGCCAGCAGCCTAGGACAGGGGTCCTATAATTCACCCCTCAACTTT.

This clonotype was seen repeatedly, ten times or more. CDR3 in amino acids: CASSVGGDTNEKLFF. CDR3 nucleotides: TGTGCCAGCAGCGTAGGTGGGGACACTAATGAAAAACTGTTTTTT. This chain connects TRBV9 to TRBJ1-4; possible D gene TRBD1, 5 bases. Per the germline V gene, CDR1 is SGDLS and CDR2 is YYNGEE. V shed 0 bases and J shed 2 bases, with 8 bases lying between them. The CDR3 extends over 15 amino acids.